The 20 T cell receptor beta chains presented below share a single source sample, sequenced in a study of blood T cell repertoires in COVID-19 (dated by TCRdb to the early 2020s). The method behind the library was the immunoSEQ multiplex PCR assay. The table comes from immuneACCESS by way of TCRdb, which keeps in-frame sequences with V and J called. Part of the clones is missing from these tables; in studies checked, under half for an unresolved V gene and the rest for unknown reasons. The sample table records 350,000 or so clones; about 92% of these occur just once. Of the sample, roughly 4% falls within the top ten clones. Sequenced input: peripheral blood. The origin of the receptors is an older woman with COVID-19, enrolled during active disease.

The CDR3 DNA is TGTGCCAGCTCAAAGGGGGTTAGTGAAGCTTTCTTT. It codes for CASSKGVSEAFF. V gene TRBV18 combines with J gene TRBJ1-1; D might be TRBD1 (6 bases). V was clipped by 5 bases and J by 7 bases, with 11 bases between them. The CDR3 is 12 amino acids. CDR1 KGHSH and CDR2 LQKENI come from the germline V gene.

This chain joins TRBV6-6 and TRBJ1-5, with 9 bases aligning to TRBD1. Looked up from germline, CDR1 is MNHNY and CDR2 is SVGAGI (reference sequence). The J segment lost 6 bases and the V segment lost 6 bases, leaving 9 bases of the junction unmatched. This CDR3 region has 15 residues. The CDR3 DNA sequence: TGTGCCAGCAGCAATACAGGGGGCGGGGGTCAGCCCCAGCATTTT. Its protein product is CASSNTGGGGQPQHF.

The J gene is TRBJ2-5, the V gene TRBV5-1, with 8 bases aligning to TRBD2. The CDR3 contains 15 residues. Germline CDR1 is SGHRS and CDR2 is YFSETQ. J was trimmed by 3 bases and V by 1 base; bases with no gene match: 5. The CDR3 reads CASSLLYGGEETQYF. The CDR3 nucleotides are TGCGCCAGCAGCTTGCTTTACGGGGGGGAAGAGACCCAGTACTTC.

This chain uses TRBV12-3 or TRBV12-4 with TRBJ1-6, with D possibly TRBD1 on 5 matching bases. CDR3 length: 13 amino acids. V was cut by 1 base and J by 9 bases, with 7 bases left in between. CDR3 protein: CASSLDRTSPLHF. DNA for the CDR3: TGTGCCAGCAGTTTAGACAGGACTTCACCCCTCCACTTT.

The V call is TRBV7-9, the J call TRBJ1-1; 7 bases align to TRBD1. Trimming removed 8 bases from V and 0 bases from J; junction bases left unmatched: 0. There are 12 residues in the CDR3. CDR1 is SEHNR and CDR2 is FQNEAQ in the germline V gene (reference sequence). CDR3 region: CASDRVNTEAFF. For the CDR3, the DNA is TGTGCCAGCGACAGGGTGAACACTGAAGCTTTCTTT.

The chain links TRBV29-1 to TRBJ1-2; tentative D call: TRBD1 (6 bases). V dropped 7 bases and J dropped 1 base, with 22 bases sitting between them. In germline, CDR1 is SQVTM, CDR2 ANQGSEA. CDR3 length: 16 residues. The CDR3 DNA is TGCAGCGGAGAGAATTGGACAGTCCCGATTAACTATGGCTACACCTTC. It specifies CSGENWTVPINYGYTF.

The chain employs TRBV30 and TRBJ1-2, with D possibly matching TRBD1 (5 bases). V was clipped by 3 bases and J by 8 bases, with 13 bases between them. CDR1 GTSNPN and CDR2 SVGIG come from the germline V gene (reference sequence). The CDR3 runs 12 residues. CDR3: CAWRGDTQGYTF. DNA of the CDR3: TGTGCCTGGAGAGGGGATACCCAGGGCTACACCTTC.

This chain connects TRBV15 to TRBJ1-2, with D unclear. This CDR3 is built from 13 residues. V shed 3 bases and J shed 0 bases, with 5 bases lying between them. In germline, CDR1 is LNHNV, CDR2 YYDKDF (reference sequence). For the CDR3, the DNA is TGTGCCACCAGCAGCGGAGCTAACTATGGCTACACCTTC. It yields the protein CATSSGANYGYTF. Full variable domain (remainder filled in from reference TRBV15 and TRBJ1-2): DAMVIQNPRYQVTQFGKPVTLSCSQTLNHNVMYWYQQKSSQAPKLLFHYYDKDFNNEADTPDNFQSRRPNTSFCFLDIRSPGLGDTAMYLCATSSGANYGYTFGSGTRLTVV.

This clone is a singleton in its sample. CDR3 in DNA: TGCGCCAGCAGTGACAGGGGCTACAATGAGCAGTTCTTC. Amino acids: CASSDRGYNEQFF. The gene calls are TRBV5-1 and TRBJ2-1; 8 nucleotides line up with TRBD1. Per the germline V gene, CDR1 is SGHRS and CDR2 is YFSETQ. This CDR3 is 13 amino acids long. V lost 5 bases and J lost 3; bases outside the gene matches: 1.

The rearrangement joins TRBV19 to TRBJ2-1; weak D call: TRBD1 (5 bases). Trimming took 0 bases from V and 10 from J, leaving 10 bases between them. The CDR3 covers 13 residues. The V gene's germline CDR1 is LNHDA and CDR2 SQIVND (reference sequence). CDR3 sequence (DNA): TGTGCCAGTAGTATAGAAAGGGGATACGAGCAGTTCTTC. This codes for CASSIERGYEQFF.

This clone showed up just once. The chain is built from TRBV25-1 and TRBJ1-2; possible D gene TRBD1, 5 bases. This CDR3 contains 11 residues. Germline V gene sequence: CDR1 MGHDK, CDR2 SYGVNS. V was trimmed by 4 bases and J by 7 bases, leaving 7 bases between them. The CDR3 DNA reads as TGTGCCAGCAGTGGGGGGGGTGGCTACACCTTC. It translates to CASSGGGGYTF.

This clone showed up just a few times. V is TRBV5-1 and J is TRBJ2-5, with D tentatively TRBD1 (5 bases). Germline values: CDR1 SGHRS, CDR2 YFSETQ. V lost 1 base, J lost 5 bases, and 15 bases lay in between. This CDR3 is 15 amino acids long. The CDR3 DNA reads TGCGCCAGCAGCTTGTATGGGGCCCCAGGCGAGACCCAGTACTTC. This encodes CASSLYGAPGETQYF. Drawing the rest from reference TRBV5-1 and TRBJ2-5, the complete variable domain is KAGVTQTPRYLIKTRGQQVTLSCSPISGHRSVSWYQQTPGQGLQFLFEYFSETQRNKGNFPGRFSGRQFSNSRSEMNVSTLELGDSALYLCASSLYGAPGETQYFGPGTRLLVL.

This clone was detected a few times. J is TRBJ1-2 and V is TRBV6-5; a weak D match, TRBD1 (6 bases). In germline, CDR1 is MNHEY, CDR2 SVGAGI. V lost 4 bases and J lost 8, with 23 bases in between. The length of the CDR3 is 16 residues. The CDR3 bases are TGTGCCAGCAGTTCTCCAGGAACAGGGACCATACGAGGCTACACCTTC. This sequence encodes CASSSPGTGTIRGYTF.

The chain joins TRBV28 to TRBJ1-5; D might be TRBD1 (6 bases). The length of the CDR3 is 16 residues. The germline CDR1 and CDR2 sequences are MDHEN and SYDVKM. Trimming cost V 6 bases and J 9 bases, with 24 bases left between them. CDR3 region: CASSPRDNQLYPPQHF. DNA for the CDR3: TGTGCCAGCAGCCCCCGGGACAACCAACTTTATCCGCCCCAGCATTTT.

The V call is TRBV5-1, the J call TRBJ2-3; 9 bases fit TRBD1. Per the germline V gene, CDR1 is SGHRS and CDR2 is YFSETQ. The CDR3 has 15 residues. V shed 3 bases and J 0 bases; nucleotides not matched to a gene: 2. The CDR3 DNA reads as TGCGCCAGCAGCTGGGACAGGGCTAGCACAGATACGCAGTATTTT. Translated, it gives CASSWDRASTDTQYF.

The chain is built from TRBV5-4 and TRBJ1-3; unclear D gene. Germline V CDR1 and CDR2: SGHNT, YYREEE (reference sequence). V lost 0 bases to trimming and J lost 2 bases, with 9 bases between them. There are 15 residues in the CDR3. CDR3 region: CASSLASEPGNTIYF. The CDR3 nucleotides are TGTGCCAGCAGCTTGGCCTCAGAACCTGGAAACACCATATATTTT.

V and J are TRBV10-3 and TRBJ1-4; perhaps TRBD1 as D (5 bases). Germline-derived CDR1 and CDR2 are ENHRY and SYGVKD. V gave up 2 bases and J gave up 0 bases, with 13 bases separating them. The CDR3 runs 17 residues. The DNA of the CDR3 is TGTGCCATCAGTGAGCCAACCGACAGCCCAACTAATGAAAAACTGTTTTTT. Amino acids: CAISEPTDSPTNEKLFF.

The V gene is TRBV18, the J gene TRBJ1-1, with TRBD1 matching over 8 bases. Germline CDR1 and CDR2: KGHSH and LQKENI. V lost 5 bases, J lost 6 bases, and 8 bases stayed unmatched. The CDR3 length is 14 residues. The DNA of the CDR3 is TGTGCCAGCTCAGCAAACAGGGGGAAAGCTGAAGCTTTCTTT. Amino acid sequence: CASSANRGKAEAFF.

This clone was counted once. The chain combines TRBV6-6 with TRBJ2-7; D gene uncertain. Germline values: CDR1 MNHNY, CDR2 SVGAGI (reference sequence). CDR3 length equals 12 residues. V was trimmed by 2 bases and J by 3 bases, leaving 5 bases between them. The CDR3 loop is CASSYRDYEQYF. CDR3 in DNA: TGTGCCAGCAGTTACAGAGACTACGAGCAGTACTTC.

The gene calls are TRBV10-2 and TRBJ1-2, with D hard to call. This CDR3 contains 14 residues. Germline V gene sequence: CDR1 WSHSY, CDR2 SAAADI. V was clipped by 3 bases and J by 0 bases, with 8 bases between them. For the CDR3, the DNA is TGCGCCAGCAGTGACACAGATACTAACTATGGCTACACCTTC. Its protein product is CASSDTDTNYGYTF.